This TCR beta chain was sequenced in a study of early T cells in non-severe SARS-CoV-2 infection. Turning to the study itself: The sequenced material was bulk RNA from unsorted whole blood, and its chains were unpaired. The study, taken as a whole, reports: Sequences matched to VDJdb favored anti-spike CD8 responses, while private and CD4 specificities were missed.

Germline-derived CDR1 and CDR2 are DFQATT and SNEGSKA (reference sequence). CDR3 length equals 15 residues. Trimming took off 0 bases at V and 1 base at J, with 12 bases between the two ends. Unique molecular identifiers (one per individual cDNA molecule) were attached. From the 5' RACE reads, TCRdb called clonotypes with MiXCR, one entry per CDR3 protein. The table includes about 77,000 distinct CDR3 sequences, over 4% detected once. This clonotype was picked up many times. As yet, its antigen is unknown. The sample consisted of whole blood, taken at baseline. The genes are TRBV20-1 and TRBJ1-1; no firm D call. The clonotype was recovered from an adult who was a healthcare worker with PCR-confirmed SARS-CoV-2 infection or an uninfected control (not recorded which). The CDR3 DNA reads TGCAGTGCTAGAGAGAGAAGGATGGGGAACACTGAAGCTTTCTTT. It translates to CSARERRMGNTEAFF.